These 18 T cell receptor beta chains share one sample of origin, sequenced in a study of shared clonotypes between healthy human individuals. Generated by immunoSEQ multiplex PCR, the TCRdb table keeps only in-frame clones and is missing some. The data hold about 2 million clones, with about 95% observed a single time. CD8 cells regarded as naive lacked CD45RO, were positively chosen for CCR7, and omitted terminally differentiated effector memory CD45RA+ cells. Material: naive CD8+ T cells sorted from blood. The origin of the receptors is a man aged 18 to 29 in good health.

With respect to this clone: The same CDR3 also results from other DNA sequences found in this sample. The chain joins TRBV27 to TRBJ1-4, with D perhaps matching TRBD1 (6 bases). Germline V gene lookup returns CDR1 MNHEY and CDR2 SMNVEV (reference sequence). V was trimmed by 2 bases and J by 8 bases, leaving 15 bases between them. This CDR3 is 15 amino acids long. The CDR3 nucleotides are TGTGCCAGCAGTTTAGGAACGGGGGGCAGGGAAAAACTGTTTTTT. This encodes CASSLGTGGREKLFF. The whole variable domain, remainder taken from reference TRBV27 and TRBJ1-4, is EAQVTQNPRYLITVTGKKLTVTCSQNMNHEYMSWYRQDPGLGLRQIYYSMNVEVTDKGDVPEGYKVSRKEKRNFPLILESPSPNQTSLYFCASSLGTGGREKLFFGSGTQLSVL.

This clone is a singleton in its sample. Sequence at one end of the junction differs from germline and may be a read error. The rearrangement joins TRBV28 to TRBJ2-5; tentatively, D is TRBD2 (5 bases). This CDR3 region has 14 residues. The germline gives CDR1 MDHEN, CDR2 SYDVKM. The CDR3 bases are TGTGCCAGCAATTTAGATGGAGGCCAAGAGACCCAGTACTTC. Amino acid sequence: CASNLDGGQETQYF.

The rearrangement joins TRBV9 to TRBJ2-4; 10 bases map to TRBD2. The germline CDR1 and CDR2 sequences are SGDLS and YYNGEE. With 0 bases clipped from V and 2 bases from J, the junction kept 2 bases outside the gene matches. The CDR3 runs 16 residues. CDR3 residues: CASSVASGGSKNIQYF. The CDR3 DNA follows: TGTGCCAGCAGCGTAGCTAGCGGGGGTTCCAAAAACATTCAGTACTTC. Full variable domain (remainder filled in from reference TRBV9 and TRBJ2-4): DSGVTQTPKHLITATGQRVTLRCSPRSGDLSVYWYQQSLDQGLQFLIQYYNGEERAKGNILERFSAQQFPDLHSELNLSSLELGDSALYFCASSVASGGSKNIQYFGAGTRLSVL.

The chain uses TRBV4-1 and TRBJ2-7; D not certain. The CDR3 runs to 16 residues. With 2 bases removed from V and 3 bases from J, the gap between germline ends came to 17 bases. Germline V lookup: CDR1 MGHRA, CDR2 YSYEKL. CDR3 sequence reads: CASSQSLPESSYEQYF. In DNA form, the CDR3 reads TGCGCCAGCAGCCAATCGTTGCCAGAGTCCAGCTACGAGCAGTACTTC.

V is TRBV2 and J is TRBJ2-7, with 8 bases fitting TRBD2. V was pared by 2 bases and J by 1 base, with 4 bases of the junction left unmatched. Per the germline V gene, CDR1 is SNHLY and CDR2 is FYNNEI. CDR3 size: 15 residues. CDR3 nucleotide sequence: TGTGCCAGCAGTGAAAGCGGGGGAGGATCCTACGAGCAGTACTTC. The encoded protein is CASSESGGGSYEQYF.

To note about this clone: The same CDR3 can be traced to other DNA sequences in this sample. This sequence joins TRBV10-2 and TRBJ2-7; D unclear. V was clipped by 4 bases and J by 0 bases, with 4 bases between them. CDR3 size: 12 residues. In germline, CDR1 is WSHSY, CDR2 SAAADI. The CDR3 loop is CASSVNSYEQYF. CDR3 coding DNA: TGCGCCAGCAGTGTAAACTCCTACGAGCAGTACTTC.

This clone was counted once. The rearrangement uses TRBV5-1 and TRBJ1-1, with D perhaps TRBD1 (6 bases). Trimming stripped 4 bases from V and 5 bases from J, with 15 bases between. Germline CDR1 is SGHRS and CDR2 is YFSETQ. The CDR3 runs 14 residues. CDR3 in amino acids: CASSVVGGQTEAFF. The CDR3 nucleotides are TGCGCCAGCAGCGTTGTGGGGGGGCAGACTGAAGCTTTCTTT.

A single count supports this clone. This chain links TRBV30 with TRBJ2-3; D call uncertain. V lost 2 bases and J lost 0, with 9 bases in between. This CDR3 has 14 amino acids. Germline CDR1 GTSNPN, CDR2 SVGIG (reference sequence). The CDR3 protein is CAWSRVSSTDTQYF. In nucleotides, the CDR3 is TGTGCCTGGAGTAGGGTCAGTAGCACAGATACGCAGTATTTT.

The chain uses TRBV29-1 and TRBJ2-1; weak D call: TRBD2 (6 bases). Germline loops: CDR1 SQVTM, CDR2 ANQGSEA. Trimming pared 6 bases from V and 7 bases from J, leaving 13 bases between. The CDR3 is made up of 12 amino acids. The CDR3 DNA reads TGCAGCGTCTGGGACTGGGGAAATGAGCAGTTCTTC. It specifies CSVWDWGNEQFF.

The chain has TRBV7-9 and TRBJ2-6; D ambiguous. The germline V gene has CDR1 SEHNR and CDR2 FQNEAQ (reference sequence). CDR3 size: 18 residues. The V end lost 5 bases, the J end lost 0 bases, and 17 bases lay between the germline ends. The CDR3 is CASSPVPQFVSGANVLTF. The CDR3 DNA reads TGTGCCAGCAGCCCCGTCCCCCAATTCGTCTCTGGGGCCAACGTCCTGACTTTC.

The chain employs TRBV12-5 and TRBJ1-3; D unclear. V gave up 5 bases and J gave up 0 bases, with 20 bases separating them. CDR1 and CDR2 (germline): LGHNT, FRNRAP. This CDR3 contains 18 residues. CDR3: CASGPSPPIPSSGNTIYF. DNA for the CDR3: TGTGCTAGTGGTCCATCCCCGCCAATACCCAGCTCTGGAAACACCATATATTTT.

CDR3 DNA: TGTGCCAGCAGCCCCCGTGACAGCGTGAACACTGAAGCTTTCTTT. Its protein product is CASSPRDSVNTEAFF. This sequence joins TRBV27 and TRBJ1-1; D might be TRBD1 (5 bases). The CDR3 is 15 amino acids. From germline, CDR1 is MNHEY and CDR2 SMNVEV (reference sequence). Trimming took 6 bases from V and 0 from J, leaving 14 bases between them.

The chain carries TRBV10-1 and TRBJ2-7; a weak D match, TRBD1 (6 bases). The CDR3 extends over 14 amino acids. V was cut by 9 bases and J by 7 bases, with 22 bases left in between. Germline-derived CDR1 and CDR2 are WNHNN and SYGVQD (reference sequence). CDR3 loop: CARRPPGTSGEQYF. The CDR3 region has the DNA TGCGCCAGACGACCCCCTGGGACATCTGGTGAGCAGTACTTC.

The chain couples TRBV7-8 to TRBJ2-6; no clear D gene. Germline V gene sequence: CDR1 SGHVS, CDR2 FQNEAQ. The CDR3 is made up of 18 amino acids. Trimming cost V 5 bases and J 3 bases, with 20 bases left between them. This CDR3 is CASSLLGTVSDGANVLTF. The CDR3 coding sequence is TGTGCCAGCAGCCTCCTCGGTACCGTCTCTGATGGGGCCAACGTCCTGACTTTC.

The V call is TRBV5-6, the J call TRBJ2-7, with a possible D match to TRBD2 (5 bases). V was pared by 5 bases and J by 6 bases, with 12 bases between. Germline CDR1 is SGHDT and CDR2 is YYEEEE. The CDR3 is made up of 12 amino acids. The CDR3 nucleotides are TGTGCCAGCAGGGCGGAGGTTGGCGAGCAGTACTTC. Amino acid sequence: CASRAEVGEQYF. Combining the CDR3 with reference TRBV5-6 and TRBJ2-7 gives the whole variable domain DAGVTQSPTHLIKTRGQQVTLRCSPKSGHDTVSWYQQALGQGPQFIFQYYEEEERQRGNFPDRFSGHQFPNYSSELNVNALLLGDSALYLCASRAEVGEQYFGPGTRLTVT.

In DNA, the CDR3 is TGTGCCACCTCATATCCACCCCTCCACTTT. It codes for CATSYPPLHF. The gene calls are TRBV6-1 and TRBJ1-6; D remains ambiguous. Germline V gene sequence: CDR1 MNHNS, CDR2 SASEGT. The ends were cut back, 10 bases at V and 11 bases at J, with 9 bases in the middle. The CDR3 runs to 10 residues.

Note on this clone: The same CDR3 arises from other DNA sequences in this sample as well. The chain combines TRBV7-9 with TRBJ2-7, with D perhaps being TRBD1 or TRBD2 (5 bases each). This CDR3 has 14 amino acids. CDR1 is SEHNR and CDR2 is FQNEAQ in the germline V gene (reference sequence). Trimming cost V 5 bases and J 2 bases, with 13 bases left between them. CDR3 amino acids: CASSSRDGTYEQYF. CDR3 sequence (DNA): TGTGCCAGCAGCAGCCGGGACGGTACCTACGAGCAGTACTTC.

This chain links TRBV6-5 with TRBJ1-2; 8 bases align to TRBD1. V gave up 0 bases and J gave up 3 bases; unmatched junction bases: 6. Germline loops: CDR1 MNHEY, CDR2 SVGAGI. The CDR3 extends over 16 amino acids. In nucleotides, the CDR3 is TGTGCCAGCAGTTACTCACGATCAGGGGGCTACTATGGCTACACCTTC. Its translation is CASSYSRSGGYYGYTF.